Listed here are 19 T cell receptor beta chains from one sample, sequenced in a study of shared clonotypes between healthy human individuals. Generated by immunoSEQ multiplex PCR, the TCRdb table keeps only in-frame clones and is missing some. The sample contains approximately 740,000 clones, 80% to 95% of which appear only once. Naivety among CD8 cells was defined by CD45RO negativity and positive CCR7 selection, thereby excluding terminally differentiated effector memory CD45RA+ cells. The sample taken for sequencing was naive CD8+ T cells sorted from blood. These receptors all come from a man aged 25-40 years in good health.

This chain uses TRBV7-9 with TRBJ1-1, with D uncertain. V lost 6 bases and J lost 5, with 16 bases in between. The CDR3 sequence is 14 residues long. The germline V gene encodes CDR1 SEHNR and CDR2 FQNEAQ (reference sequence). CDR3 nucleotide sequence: TGTGCCAGCAGGCCCGTGACGGGCCGGACTGAAGCTTTCTTT. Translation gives CASRPVTGRTEAFF.

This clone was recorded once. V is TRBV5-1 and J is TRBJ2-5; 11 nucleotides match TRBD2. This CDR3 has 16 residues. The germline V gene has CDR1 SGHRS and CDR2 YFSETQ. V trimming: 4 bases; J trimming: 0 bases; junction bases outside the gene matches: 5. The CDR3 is CASSEGLAANQETQYF. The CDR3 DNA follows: TGCGCCAGCAGCGAGGGACTAGCGGCCAACCAAGAGACCCAGTACTTC.

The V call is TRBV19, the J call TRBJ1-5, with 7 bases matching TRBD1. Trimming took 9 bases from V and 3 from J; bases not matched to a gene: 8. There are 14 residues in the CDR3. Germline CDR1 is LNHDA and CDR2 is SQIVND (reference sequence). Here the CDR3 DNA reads TGTGCCAGCAAGGGACAGCCCTTCAATCAGCCCCAGCATTTT. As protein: CASKGQPFNQPQHF.

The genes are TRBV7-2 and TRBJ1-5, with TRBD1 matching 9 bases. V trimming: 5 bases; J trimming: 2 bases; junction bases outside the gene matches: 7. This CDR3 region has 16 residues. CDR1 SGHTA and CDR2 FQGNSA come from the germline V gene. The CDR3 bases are TGTGCCAGCAGCCCCGTCCGACAGGGGGGCAATCAGCCCCAGCATTTT. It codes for CASSPVRQGGNQPQHF. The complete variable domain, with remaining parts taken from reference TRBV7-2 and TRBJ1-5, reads GAGVSQSPSNKVTEKGKDVELRCDPISGHTALYWYRQSLGQGLEFLIYFQGNSAPDKSGLPSDRFSAERTGGSVSTLTIQRTQQEDSAVYLCASSPVRQGGNQPQHFGDGTRLSIL.

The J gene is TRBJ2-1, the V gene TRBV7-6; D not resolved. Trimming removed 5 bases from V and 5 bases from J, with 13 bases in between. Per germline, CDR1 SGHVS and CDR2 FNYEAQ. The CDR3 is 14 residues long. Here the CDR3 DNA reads TGTGCCAGCAGCCCCCTCGATAGAGACAATGAGCAGTTCTTC. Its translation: CASSPLDRDNEQFF. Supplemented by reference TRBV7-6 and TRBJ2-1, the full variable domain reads GAGVSQSPRYKVTKRGQDVALRCDPISGHVSLYWYRQALGQGPEFLTYFNYEAQQDKSGLPNDRFSAERPEGSISTLTIQRTEQRDSAMYRCASSPLDRDNEQFFGPGTRLTVL.

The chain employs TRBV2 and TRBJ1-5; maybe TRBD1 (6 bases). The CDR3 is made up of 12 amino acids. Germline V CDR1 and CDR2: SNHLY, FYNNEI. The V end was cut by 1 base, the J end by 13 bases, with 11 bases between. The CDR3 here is CASSEGNRAQHF. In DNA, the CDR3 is TGTGCCAGCAGTGAAGGGAACAGGGCACAGCATTTT.

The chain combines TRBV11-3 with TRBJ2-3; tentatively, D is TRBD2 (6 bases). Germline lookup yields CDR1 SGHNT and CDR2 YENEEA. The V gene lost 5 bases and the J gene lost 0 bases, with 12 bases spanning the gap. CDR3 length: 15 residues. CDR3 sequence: CASSLKGRSTDTQYF. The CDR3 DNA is TGTGCCAGCAGCCTAAAGGGGAGGAGCACAGATACGCAGTATTTT.

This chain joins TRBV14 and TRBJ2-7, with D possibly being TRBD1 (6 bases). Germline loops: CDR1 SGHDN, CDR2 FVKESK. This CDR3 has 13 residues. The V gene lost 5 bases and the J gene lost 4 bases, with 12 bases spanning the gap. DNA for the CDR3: TGTGCCAGCAGCTCGGGACACGATTACGAGCAGTACTTC. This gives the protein CASSSGHDYEQYF.

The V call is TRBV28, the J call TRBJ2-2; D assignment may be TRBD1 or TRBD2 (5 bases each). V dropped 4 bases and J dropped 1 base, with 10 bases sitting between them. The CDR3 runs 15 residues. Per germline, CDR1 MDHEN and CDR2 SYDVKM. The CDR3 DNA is TGTGCCAGCAGTTGGGGACGGATGAACACCGGGGAGCTGTTTTTT. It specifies CASSWGRMNTGELFF. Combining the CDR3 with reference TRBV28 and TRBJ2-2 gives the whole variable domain DVKVTQSSRYLVKRTGEKVFLECVQDMDHENMFWYRQDPGLGLRLIYFSYDVKMKEKGDIPEGYSVSREKKERFSLILESASTNQTSMYLCASSWGRMNTGELFFGEGSRLTVL.

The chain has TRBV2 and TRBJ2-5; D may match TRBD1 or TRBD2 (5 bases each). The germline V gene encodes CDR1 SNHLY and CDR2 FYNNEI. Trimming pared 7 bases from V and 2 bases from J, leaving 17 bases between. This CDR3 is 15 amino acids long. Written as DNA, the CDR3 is TGTGCCAGCAATACAGGCGGTTGGGGGCAAGAGACCCAGTACTTC. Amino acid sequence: CASNTGGWGQETQYF.

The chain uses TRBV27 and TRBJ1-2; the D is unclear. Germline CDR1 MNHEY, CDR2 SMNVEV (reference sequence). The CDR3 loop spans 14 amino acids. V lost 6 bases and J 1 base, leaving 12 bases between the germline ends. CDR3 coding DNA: TGTGCCAGCAGGTCCGGCTGGGGTAACTATGGCTACACCTTC. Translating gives CASRSGWGNYGYTF.

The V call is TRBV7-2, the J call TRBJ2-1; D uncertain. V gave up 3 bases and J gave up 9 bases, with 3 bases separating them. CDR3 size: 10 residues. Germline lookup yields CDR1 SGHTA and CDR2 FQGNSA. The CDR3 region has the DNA TGTGCCAGCAGCTTCCCTGAGCAGTTCTTC. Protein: CASSFPEQFF.

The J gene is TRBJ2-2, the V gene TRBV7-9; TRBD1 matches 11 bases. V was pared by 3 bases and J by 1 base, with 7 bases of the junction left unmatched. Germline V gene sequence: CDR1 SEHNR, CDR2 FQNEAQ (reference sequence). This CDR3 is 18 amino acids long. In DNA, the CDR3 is TGTGCCAGCAGCTTCCGCGGACAGGGGGCACGGAACACCGGGGAGCTGTTTTTT. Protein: CASSFRGQGARNTGELFF.

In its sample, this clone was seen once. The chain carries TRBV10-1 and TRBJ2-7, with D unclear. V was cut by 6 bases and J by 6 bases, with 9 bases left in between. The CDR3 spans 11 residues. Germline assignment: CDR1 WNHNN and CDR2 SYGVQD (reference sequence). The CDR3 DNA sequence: TGCGCCAGCAGCCCGTGGGGCGAGCAGTACTTC. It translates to CASSPWGEQYF.

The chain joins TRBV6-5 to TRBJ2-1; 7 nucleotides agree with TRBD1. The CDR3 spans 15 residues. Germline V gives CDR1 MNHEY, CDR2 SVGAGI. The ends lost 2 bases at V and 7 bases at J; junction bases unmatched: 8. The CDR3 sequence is CASSYGTAPSNEQFF. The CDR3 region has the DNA TGTGCCAGCAGTTACGGGACAGCGCCGTCAAATGAGCAGTTCTTC.

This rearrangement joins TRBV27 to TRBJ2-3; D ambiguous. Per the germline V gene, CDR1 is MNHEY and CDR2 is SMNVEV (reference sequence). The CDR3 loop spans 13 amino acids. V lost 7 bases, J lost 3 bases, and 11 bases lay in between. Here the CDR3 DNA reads TGTGCCAGCACCGGACCGAGAACAGATACGCAGTATTTT. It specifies CASTGPRTDTQYF.

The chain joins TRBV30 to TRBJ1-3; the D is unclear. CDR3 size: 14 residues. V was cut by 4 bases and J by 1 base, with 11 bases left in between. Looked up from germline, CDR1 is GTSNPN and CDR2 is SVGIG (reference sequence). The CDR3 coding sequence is TGTGCCTGGACCTTACCCTCTTCTGGAAACACCATATATTTT. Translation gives CAWTLPSSGNTIYF.

DNA of the CDR3: TGTGCCAGCAGCTTAGCACAGGCCAACTATGGCTACACCTTC. Protein product: CASSLAQANYGYTF. The chain joins TRBV7-8 to TRBJ1-2; maybe TRBD1 (5 bases). The CDR3 contains 14 residues. In germline, CDR1 is SGHVS, CDR2 FQNEAQ. Deletions cut 0 bases from V and 2 bases from J, with 7 bases between.

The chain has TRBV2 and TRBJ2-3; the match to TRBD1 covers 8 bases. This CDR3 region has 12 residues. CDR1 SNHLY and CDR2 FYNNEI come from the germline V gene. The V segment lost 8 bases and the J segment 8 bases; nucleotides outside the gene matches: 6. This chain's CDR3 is CASHRGIGTQYF. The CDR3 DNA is TGTGCCAGCCACAGGGGGATTGGTACGCAGTATTTT. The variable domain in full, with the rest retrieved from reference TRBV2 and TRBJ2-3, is EPEVTQTPSHQVTQMGQEVILRCVPISNHLYFYWYRQILGQKVEFLVSFYNNEISEKSEIFDDQFSVERPDGSNFTLKIRSTKLEDSAMYFCASHRGIGTQYFGPGTRLTVL.